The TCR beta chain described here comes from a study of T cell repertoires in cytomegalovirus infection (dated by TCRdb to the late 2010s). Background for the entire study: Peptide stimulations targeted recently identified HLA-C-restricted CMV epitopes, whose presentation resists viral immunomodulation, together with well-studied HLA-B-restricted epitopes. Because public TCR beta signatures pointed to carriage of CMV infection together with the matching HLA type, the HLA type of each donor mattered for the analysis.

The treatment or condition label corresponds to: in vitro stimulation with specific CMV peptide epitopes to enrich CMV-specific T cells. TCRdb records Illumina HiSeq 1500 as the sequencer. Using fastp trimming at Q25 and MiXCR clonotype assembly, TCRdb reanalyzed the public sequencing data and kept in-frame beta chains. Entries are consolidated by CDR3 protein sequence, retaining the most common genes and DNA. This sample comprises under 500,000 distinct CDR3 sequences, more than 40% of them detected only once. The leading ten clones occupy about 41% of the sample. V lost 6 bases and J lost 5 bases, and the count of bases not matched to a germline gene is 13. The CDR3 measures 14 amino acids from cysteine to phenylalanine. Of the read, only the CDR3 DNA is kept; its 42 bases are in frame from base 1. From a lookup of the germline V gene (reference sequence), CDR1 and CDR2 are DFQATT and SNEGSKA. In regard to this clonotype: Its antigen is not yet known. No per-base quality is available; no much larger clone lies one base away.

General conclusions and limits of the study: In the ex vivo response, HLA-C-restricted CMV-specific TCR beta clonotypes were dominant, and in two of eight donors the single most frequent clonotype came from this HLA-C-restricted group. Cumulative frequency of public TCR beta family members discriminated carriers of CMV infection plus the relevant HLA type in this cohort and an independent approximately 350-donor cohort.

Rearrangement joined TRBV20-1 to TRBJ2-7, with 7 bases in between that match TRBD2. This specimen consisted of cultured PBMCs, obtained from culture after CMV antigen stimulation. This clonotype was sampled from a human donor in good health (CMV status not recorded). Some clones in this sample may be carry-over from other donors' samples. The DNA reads TGCAGTGCAGCCCCCCCGGGGAGGGGCAACGAGCAGTACTTC. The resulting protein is CSAAPPGRGNEQYF.